This TCR beta chain stems from a study of tumor and adjacent non-tumor tissue in lung cancer. Study information: Histology: under 15 adenocarcinoma, a couple of squamous cell carcinoma, 1 small cell lung cancer. Aged 31 to 76 years, patients included 10 men and 5 women with stage I to III disease.

The template was RNA from unsorted bulk tissue. This non-tumor lung sample came from over 3 cm beyond the tumor edge. TCRbeta libraries were built with three rounds of nested PCR, modified from ARM-PCR. TCRdb re-derived calls from the multiplex PCR reads in MiXCR, one entry per CDR3 protein. The profile shows 75,000 to 90,000 distinct CDR3 sequences, around three quarters of them singletons. The ends lost 4 bases at V and 5 bases at J; junction bases unmatched: 12. The CDR3 is made up of 16 amino acids. Germline assignment: CDR1 SGDLS and CDR2 YYNGEE. The sample holds many counts of this clonotype. Sequencing used distant non-tumor lung tissue. The sequence was collected from a woman between 50 and 59 years old with non-small cell lung cancer. The rearrangement links TRBV9 to TRBJ2-7, with 10 bases matching TRBD1. The CDR3 DNA reads as TGTGCCAGCAGCCCGAGCCTCCGGGACAGGGGAGACGAGCAGTACTTC. Its protein product is CASSPSLRDRGDEQYF.